This is a list of T cell receptor beta chains from one sample in a study of blood T cell repertoires in COVID-19. Produced via immunoSEQ multiplex PCR; TCRdb's table is partial and in-frame only. The table has some 270,000 clones, around 92% seen once. Sequenced input: PBMCs or T cells enriched from blood (not recorded which). The receptors originated from a woman in her sixties or seventies who had recovered from COVID-19. The CDR3 runs from the conserved cysteine through the conserved F or W. A D gene is named only where the DNA matches it firmly. The size of a clone is reported for some rows only, either as once, few or many, or as a class for expanded clones.

j_call v_call clone_size cdr3_length d_call cdr3_nt cdr3_aa
TRBJ1-4 TRBV7-8 - 17 - TGTGCCAGCAGCTTAGTCCCTAGGACAGCCCTTAGGGAAAAACTGTTTTTT CASSLVPRTALREKLFF
TRBJ1-6 TRBV29-1 - 13 - TGCAGCGTTGCGAGCTCCTATAATTCACCCCTCCACTTT CSVASSYNSPLHF
TRBJ1-2 TRBV28 - 13 - TGTGCCAGCAGTTTGCTGGGGCCCTATGGCTACACCTTC CASSLLGPYGYTF
TRBJ1-5 TRBV18 - 13 - TGTGCCAGCTCCGAAACGGGGGATCAGCCCCAGCATTTT CASSETGDQPQHF
TRBJ1-5 TRBV2 - 14 TRBD1 TGTGCCAGCAGTGCAGGGGGCTACGATCAGCCCCAGCATTTT CASSAGGYDQPQHF
TRBJ1-1 TRBV11-2 - 15 - TGTGCCAGCAGCTTAGGAGTGTGGGGGGACACTGAAGCTTTCTTT CASSLGVWGDTEAFF
TRBJ1-1 TRBV6-5 - 12 - TGTGCCAGCAGGACTCCCGGCACTGAAGCTTTCTTT CASRTPGTEAFF
TRBJ2-3 TRBV5-4 - 16 TRBD2 TGTGCCAGCAGCTTGGCGGCGGGGGGGCTCACAGATACGCAGTATTTT CASSLAAGGLTDTQYF
TRBJ2-1 TRBV7-6 - 18 TRBD1 TGTGCCAGCAGCCTAAGTGGAGGGACAGGGAGGCTTTGGAATGAGCAGTTCTTC CASSLSGGTGRLWNEQFF
TRBJ2-1 TRBV28 few 16 - TGTGCCAGCAGTTCCCAGCGGAAACTCTCCTACAATGAGCAGTTCTTC CASSSQRKLSYNEQFF
TRBJ2-3 TRBV9 - 16 - TGTGCCAGCAGCGCAGGCACTAGTGCTAGCACAGATACGCAGTATTTT CASSAGTSASTDTQYF
TRBJ1-2 TRBV2 - 14 - TGTGCCAGCAGTGTTATGACGGGGATCTATGGCTACACCTTC CASSVMTGIYGYTF
TRBJ2-3 TRBV10-3 - 15 TRBD2 TGTGCCACCGGGACTAGCGGGGGGAGCACAGATACGCAGTATTTT CATGTSGGSTDTQYF
TRBJ2-4 TRBV2 - 15 TRBD1 TGTGCCAGCAGTCTCCTACGAGGGGGCCAAAACATTCAGTACTTC CASSLLRGGQNIQYF
TRBJ1-1 TRBV2 - 15 - TGTGCCAGCAGTGGACAGCTTATCATGAACACTGAAGCTTTCTTT CASSGQLIMNTEAFF
TRBJ2-4 TRBV10-1 - 16 TRBD2 TGCGCCAGCAGTGAGGGTTTGTCGGGGGGGCAAAACCGTCAGTACTTC CASSEGLSGGQNRQYF
TRBJ1-6 TRBV5-1 - 14 - TGCGCCAGCAGCTTGGGGGGGCCAGATTCACCCCTCCACTTT CASSLGGPDSPLHF
TRBJ1-4 TRBV3-1/TRBV3-2 - 15 TRBD1 TGTGCCAGCAGCCAAGAAAGTCAGGGGGACGAAAAACTGTTTTTT CASSQESQGDEKLFF
TRBJ1-2 TRBV28 - 15 - TGTGCCAGCAGCGAGCCAGGATCCGCTAACTATGGCTACACCTTC CASSEPGSANYGYTF
TRBJ2-7 TRBV5-6 - 13 - TGTGCCAGCAGCCCGACGGGGACCTACGAGCAGTACTTC CASSPTGTYEQYF
TRBJ1-2 TRBV30 - 11 - TGTGCCTGGAGTGCGTTCAGAGGCGGCACCTTC CAWSAFRGGTF
TRBJ2-1 TRBV6-6 - 14 - TGTGCCAGCCGAGAGGGGGAGCCCTACAATGAGCAGTTCTTC CASREGEPYNEQFF
TRBJ1-2 TRBV25-1 - 16 - TGTGCCAGCAGTGAATTCAGGGAATCTATGTTTGCTGGCTACACCTTC CASSEFRESMFAGYTF
TRBJ1-4 TRBV5-1 - 16 - TGCGCCAGCAGCTTGGCAGGAGGGACCGGGAATGAAAAACTGTTTTTT CASSLAGGTGNEKLFF